This T cell receptor beta chain was retrieved from a study of glioma-infiltrating T cells after dendritic cell vaccination. Germline-derived CDR1 and CDR2 are MGHRA and YSYEKL. V shed 0 bases and J 2 bases; nucleotides not matched to a gene: 13. The CDR3 length is 19 residues. Profiled with immunoSEQ multiplex PCR; TCRdb holds only in-frame clones, not every one. The sample contains roughly 96,000 clones, approximately 81% of which appear only once. V gene TRBV4-1 combines with J gene TRBJ2-1, with 7 bases fitting TRBD2. This clonotype was sampled from a human donor with glioblastoma. The sample in question was blood, obtained before dendritic cell vaccination. In DNA form, the CDR3 reads TGCGCCAGCAGCCAAGAAAGCGGGATTGCTAGCGCGGCCTACAATGAGCAGTTCTTC. This translates into CASSQESGIASAAYNEQFF.